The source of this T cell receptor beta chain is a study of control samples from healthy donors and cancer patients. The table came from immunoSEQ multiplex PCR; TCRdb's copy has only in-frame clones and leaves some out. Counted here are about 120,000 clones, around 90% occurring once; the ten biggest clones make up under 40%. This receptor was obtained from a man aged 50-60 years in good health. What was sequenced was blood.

CDR3 amino acids: CASSSQALTGTGRLVPEAFF. The CDR3 DNA sequence: TGTGCCAGCAGCTCACAGGCCCTGACAGGGACCGGTCGTTTAGTCCCTGAAGCTTTCTTT. V usage is TRBV6-2 or TRBV6-3 and J usage is TRBJ1-1; 7 bases are a match to TRBD1. The CDR3 is 20 amino acids. Germline CDR1 is MNHEY and CDR2 is SVGEGT. With V trimmed by 6 bases and J by 6 bases, 28 bases remained unmatched.